This TCR beta chain was sequenced in a study of T cell responses to AZD1222 COVID-19 vaccine. Germline CDR1 is SGDLS and CDR2 is YYNGEE. There are 15 residues in the CDR3. V lost 1 base and J 6 bases, leaving 14 bases between the germline ends. Whole-study results and caveats: Compared with day 0, the breadth and depth of the Spike-specific TCR repertoire rose significantly after two doses of AZD1222. Reportedly, nearly half the spike-specific TCRs target unmutated variant regions. Among the donors, most were white British and more were female, and clonal diversity was possibly underestimated.

Profiling relied on immunoSEQ multiplex PCR, and the TCRdb table lists in-frame clones only, not all of them. The table lists some 98,000 clones, approximately 88% of them singletons, with about 14% in the top ten. About this clone itself: Its antigen is undetermined.

The chain uses TRBV9 and TRBJ2-1, with D perhaps TRBD1 (5 bases). This TCR was recovered from an adult who received the AZD1222 COVID-19 vaccine. Sequenced material: peripheral blood, taken 28 days after the second AZD1222 dose. CDR3 sequence (DNA): TGTGCCAGCAGCGTAACAGGTTCCGGCCTCAATGAGCAGTTCTTC. Translation: CASSVTGSGLNEQFF.